Included here is one TCR beta chain sequence, with context. Its antigen remains unknown. Compared with germline, one end of the junction differs, possibly owing to a read error. The record originates from a study of T cell repertoires in ileal Crohn's disease. Turning to the study itself: Postoperative therapy was given to about half: 10 to 12 thiopurines, 18 anti-TNF agents. Overall study findings and caveats: Endoscopic recurrence occurred in every patient whose clonality exceeded 26.8%. Clonal expansions were more frequent in active smokers than non-smokers at surgery.

The table came from immunoSEQ multiplex PCR; TCRdb's copy has only in-frame clones and leaves some out. The sample has approximately 4,100 clones, approximately 80% seen once. CDR1 and CDR2 from the germline V gene are SSHAT and FNYEAQ (reference sequence). The length of the CDR3 is 13 residues. Eligibility required adulthood, ileal or ileocolonic Crohn's disease and indicated ileocolonic resection. Sequencing was carried out using ileal tissue. The sequence was obtained from an adult with Crohn's disease. The genes are TRBV7-7 and TRBJ2-1, with D maybe TRBD2 (6 bases). This CDR3 reads CASSRDSHNEQFF. The CDR3 DNA sequence: TGTGCTAGCAGCCGGGACTCGCACAATGAGCAGTTCTTC.